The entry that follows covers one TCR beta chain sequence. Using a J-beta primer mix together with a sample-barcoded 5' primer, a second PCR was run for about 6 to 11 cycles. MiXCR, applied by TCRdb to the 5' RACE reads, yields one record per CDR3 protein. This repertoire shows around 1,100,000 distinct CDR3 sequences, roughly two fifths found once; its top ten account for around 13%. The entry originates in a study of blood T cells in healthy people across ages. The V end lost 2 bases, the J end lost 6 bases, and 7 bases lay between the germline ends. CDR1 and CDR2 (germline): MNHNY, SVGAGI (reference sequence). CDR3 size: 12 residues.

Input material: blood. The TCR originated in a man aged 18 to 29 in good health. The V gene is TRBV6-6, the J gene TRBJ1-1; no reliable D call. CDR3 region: CASSYAVAEAFF. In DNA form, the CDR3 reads TGTGCCAGCAGTTACGCTGTCGCTGAAGCTTTCTTT.